This TCR beta chain derives from a study of T-cell reconstitution after alpha-beta-depleted transplantation in children (dated by TCRdb to the mid-2010s). For the study in its entirety: T-cell immune reconstitution after TCRalphabeta/CD19-depleted allogeneic hematopoietic cell transplantation in children was quantitatively tracked in the study by means of TCR repertoire profiling.

CDR1 and CDR2, looked up from the germline V gene (reference sequence), are GTSNPN and SVGIG. V is reduced by 4 bases and J by 8 bases, leaving a spacing of 17 bases between them. Taken from cysteine to phenylalanine, the CDR3 has 13 residues. The only DNA kept is the CDR3, 39 bases in frame from the first base. This clonotype was detected ten times or more. Its antigen remains undetermined. Per-base qualities were not stored, and no clone one base away is much larger. The library was made by PCR. Sequencing was performed on an Illumina HiSeq 2500. Molecular barcoding was employed in the preparation of TCR libraries, with unique molecular identifiers being used to normalize TCRbeta repertoire quantification. TCRdb cleaned the public reads at Q25 with fastp, built clones with MiXCR and kept in-frame beta chains. Each entry is one CDR3 protein sequence, shown with its most common DNA and genes. Counted in this sample were 490,000 or so distinct CDR3 sequences; roughly an eighth of them appeared once. The ten biggest clones cover less than 6.5% of the sample.

The chain was built from TRBV30 and TRBJ1-2; the D region possibly corresponds to TRBD1 (6 bases align). The sequence derives from a human donor who donated a stem cell graft to a child with combined immunodeficiency. Sequenced here: PBMCs from the stem cell graft donor, sampled from the stem cell graft. CDR3 reads: CAWTYQTGLGYTF. At the DNA level, the sequence is TGTGCCTGGACATACCAGACAGGCTTAGGCTACACCTTC.